The next 24 T cell receptor beta chains were all read from a single sample in a study of cytomegalovirus exposure and HLA in healthy donors. PCR used 60 Vbeta primers and 13 Jbeta primers. The repertoire was sequenced with immunoSEQ multiplex PCR; TCRdb's copy has only in-frame clones and lacks some. The top ten hold 4.5% to 6% of the sample, which has around 190,000 clones, around three quarters seen once. Sequencing was performed on PBMCs. The origin of the receptors is a man between 40 and 49 years old in good health and CMV-seronegative.

Note on this clone: At one boundary the junction diverges from the germline segment, which might be a read error. The chain is built from TRBV5-1 and TRBJ2-2; D possibly corresponds to TRBD2 (5 bases). Germline CDR1 is SGHRS and CDR2 is YFSETQ. This CDR3 has 14 residues. CDR3 nucleotide sequence: TGCGCCAGCAGCCATACTCAAGTTACCGGGGAGCTGGTTTTT. Translating gives CASSHTQVTGELVF.

The rearrangement links TRBV5-6 to TRBJ2-3; 7 bases agree with TRBD2. With V trimmed by 1 base and J by 5 bases, 10 bases remained unmatched. The V gene's germline CDR1 is SGHDT and CDR2 YYEEEE. The CDR3 has 16 residues. CDR3: CASSLIGREQRDTQYF. The DNA for the CDR3 is TGTGCCAGCAGCTTGATTGGGCGGGAGCAGAGAGATACGCAGTATTTT.

CDR3: CASSHQQGLQGNQPQHF. CDR3 bases: TGCGCCAGCAGCCACCAACAGGGGCTACAAGGCAATCAGCCCCAGCATTTT. V usage is TRBV4-1 and J usage is TRBJ1-5; 7 bases line up with TRBD1. The V and J ends lost 3 bases and 2 bases, in that order; junction bases with no gene match: 10. The CDR3 totals 17 residues. Germline CDR1 MGHRA, CDR2 YSYEKL.

The CDR3 loop reads CASSGVLQGAGQHF. The DNA of the CDR3 is TGTGCCAGCAGTGGAGTATTACAGGGGGCGGGCCAGCATTTT. The chain joins TRBV6-1 to TRBJ1-5; 9 nucleotides match TRBD1. Germline lookup yields CDR1 MNHNS and CDR2 SASEGT. The CDR3 is made up of 14 amino acids. V was clipped by 4 bases and J by 12 bases; unmatched bases: 10.

The V gene is TRBV2, the J gene TRBJ1-2, with 8 bases matching TRBD1. The ends lost 7 bases at V and 1 base at J; junction bases unmatched: 8. The length of the CDR3 is 15 residues. The germline gives CDR1 SNHLY, CDR2 FYNNEI. CDR3: CASTSRGHNNYGYTF. Written as DNA, the CDR3 is TGTGCCAGCACTAGCAGGGGGCACAATAACTATGGCTACACCTTC.

The rearrangement links TRBV5-1 to TRBJ2-7; 10 bases are a match to TRBD1. Trimming took 6 bases from V and 1 from J; bases not matched to a gene: 7. In germline, CDR1 is SGHRS, CDR2 YFSETQ. The CDR3 is made up of 15 amino acids. This CDR3 is CASNPVGQGSYEQYF. CDR3 in DNA: TGCGCCAGCAACCCCGTGGGACAGGGGTCCTACGAGCAGTACTTC.

The chain uses TRBV5-4 and TRBJ2-3; 8 nucleotides agree with TRBD2. CDR1 is SGHNT and CDR2 is YYREEE in the germline V gene (reference sequence). The CDR3 has 15 amino acids. The V segment lost 2 bases and the J segment 2 bases; nucleotides outside the gene matches: 4. CDR3 sequence: CASSFRGGYTDTQYF. The CDR3 DNA reads TGTGCCAGCAGCTTCCGGGGGGGGTACACAGATACGCAGTATTTT.

The chain has TRBV28 and TRBJ2-2; possible D gene TRBD1, 5 bases. Trimming left V 5 bases short and J 7 bases short, with 14 bases between. The germline gives CDR1 MDHEN, CDR2 SYDVKM. This CDR3 contains 14 residues. The CDR3 DNA is TGTGCCAGCAGTGCCCCTAGGGGTAGCGGGGAGCTGTTTTTT. Its translation is CASSAPRGSGELFF.

The rearrangement joins TRBV6-5 to TRBJ2-3, with 9 bases that match TRBD1. Germline V gene data show CDR1 as MNHEY and CDR2 as SVGAGI. The CDR3 consists of 15 residues. The ends lost 4 bases at V and 4 bases at J; junction bases unmatched: 6. The CDR3 region is CASSSRDRVADTQYF. The CDR3 region has the DNA TGTGCCAGCAGTTCCCGGGACAGGGTAGCAGATACGCAGTATTTT.

This clone is a singleton in its sample. This chain connects TRBV6-5 to TRBJ1-2; weak D call: TRBD1 (6 bases). The CDR3 totals 13 residues. Germline values: CDR1 MNHEY, CDR2 SVGAGI. Trimming cost V 6 bases and J 5 bases, with 13 bases left between them. This CDR3 is CASSPPGAYGYTF. The CDR3 coding sequence is TGTGCCAGCAGCCCCCCAGGGGCGTATGGCTACACCTTC.

The chain uses TRBV6-5 and TRBJ2-2; 8 bases line up with TRBD1. V lost 8 bases and J lost 5; bases outside the gene matches: 7. CDR1 MNHEY and CDR2 SVGAGI come from the germline V gene. This CDR3 has 14 residues. CDR3 residues: CASDRGLGTGELFF. The CDR3 DNA sequence: TGTGCCAGCGACAGGGGCTTGGGGACCGGGGAGCTGTTTTTT.

The rearrangement links TRBV5-1 to TRBJ1-2; maybe TRBD1 (6 bases). The CDR3 contains 14 residues. The ends were cut back, 4 bases at V and 0 bases at J, with 10 bases in the middle. Germline assignment: CDR1 SGHRS and CDR2 YFSETQ. CDR3 amino acids: CASSGRTANYGYTF. Here the CDR3 DNA reads TGCGCCAGCAGCGGCAGGACAGCTAACTATGGCTACACCTTC.

This chain connects TRBV6-5 to TRBJ2-7; 8 nucleotides match TRBD2. The germline CDR1 and CDR2 sequences are MNHEY and SVGAGI. With V trimmed by 10 bases and J by 3 bases, 14 bases remained unmatched. The CDR3 consists of 15 residues. The CDR3 DNA sequence: TGTGCCACCCGGATGGCGGGAGGAGGTGGCTACGAGCAGTACTTC. Its protein product is CATRMAGGGGYEQYF.

The chain couples TRBV19 to TRBJ2-3; 10 bases fit TRBD2. The J segment lost 4 bases and the V segment lost 5 bases, leaving 9 bases of the junction unmatched. The CDR3 covers 16 residues. CDR1 is LNHDA and CDR2 is SQIVND in the germline V gene (reference sequence). The CDR3 DNA reads as TGTGCCAGTAGTCCCTCCTCTAGCGGGAGCCCAGATACGCAGTATTTT. This encodes CASSPSSSGSPDTQYF.

This clone was found once. This chain joins TRBV5-1 and TRBJ2-1; 8 nucleotides line up with TRBD2. The length of the CDR3 is 13 residues. Germline CDR1 reads SGHRS; CDR2 reads YFSETQ. The V and J ends lost 5 bases and 4 bases, in that order; junction bases with no gene match: 2. The CDR3 loop reads CASRAGAYNEQFF. For the CDR3, the DNA is TGCGCCAGCAGAGCGGGGGCGTACAATGAGCAGTTCTTC.

The J gene is TRBJ2-3, the V gene TRBV7-9; TRBD2 agrees at 8 bases. The CDR3 runs 15 residues. The V and J ends lost 4 bases and 0 bases, in that order; junction bases with no gene match: 3. CDR1 is SEHNR and CDR2 is FQNEAQ in the germline V gene (reference sequence). The CDR3 spells CASSSLAGSTDTQYF. CDR3 bases: TGTGCCAGCAGCTCCCTAGCGGGCAGCACAGATACGCAGTATTTT. Full variable domain (remainder filled in from reference TRBV7-9 and TRBJ2-3): DTGVSQNPRHKITKRGQNVTFRCDPISEHNRLYWYRQTLGQGPEFLTYFQNEAQLEKSRLLSDRFSAERPKGSFSTLEIQRTEQGDSAMYLCASSSLAGSTDTQYFGPGTRLTVL.

This clone appeared a few times. The genes are TRBV27 and TRBJ1-2, with D possibly being TRBD1 (6 bases). This CDR3 region has 15 residues. The V end lost 10 bases, the J end lost 0 bases, and 18 bases lay between the germline ends. CDR1 and CDR2 from the germline V gene are MNHEY and SMNVEV (reference sequence). The CDR3 protein is CATRRTTGTNYGYTF. CDR3 nucleotide sequence: TGTGCCACCAGAAGGACAACAGGGACTAACTATGGCTACACCTTC.

The genes are TRBV18 and TRBJ2-7; the D gene is possibly TRBD2 (6 bases). The CDR3 is 15 amino acids. The germline V gene encodes CDR1 KGHSH and CDR2 LQKENI. V gave up 2 bases and J gave up 1 base, with 12 bases separating them. CDR3 sequence: CASSPGRQRSYEQYF. The DNA of the CDR3 is TGTGCCAGCTCACCAGGGAGGCAGCGGTCCTACGAGCAGTACTTC.

This sequence joins TRBV6-5 and TRBJ1-1, with a possible D match to TRBD1 (5 bases). CDR1 MNHEY and CDR2 SVGAGI come from the germline V gene. There are 15 residues in the CDR3. Deletions cut 4 bases from V and 4 bases from J, with 16 bases between. The chain's CDR3 is CASSSHRSLGTEAFF. The CDR3 DNA sequence: TGTGCCAGCAGTTCACACAGGAGTTTAGGCACTGAAGCTTTCTTT.

This chain joins TRBV10-3 and TRBJ1-2, with 7 bases identical to TRBD1. CDR3 length: 14 residues. Germline assignment: CDR1 ENHRY and CDR2 SYGVKD. V lost 0 bases and J lost 10; bases outside the gene matches: 8. The CDR3 region is CAISESGGRTPYTF. CDR3 bases: TGTGCCATCAGTGAGTCAGGGGGCCGAACCCCCTACACCTTC.

The gene calls are TRBV5-4 and TRBJ1-4; 7 nucleotides match TRBD1. With 3 bases clipped from V and 3 bases from J, the junction kept 8 bases outside the gene matches. CDR3 size: 16 residues. From germline, CDR1 is SGHNT and CDR2 YYREEE (reference sequence). DNA of the CDR3: TGTGCCAGCAGCTCCCCAAAGACAGGGCCTAATGAAAAACTGTTTTTT. Protein: CASSSPKTGPNEKLFF.

The chain links TRBV2 to TRBJ1-3; 7 bases are shared with TRBD1. From germline, CDR1 is SNHLY and CDR2 FYNNEI. This CDR3 region has 15 residues. J gave up 2 bases and V 5 bases, and 6 bases lay outside the gene matches. This chain's CDR3 is CASSRPTGAGNTIYF. The DNA of the CDR3 is TGTGCCAGCAGTCGCCCCACAGGGGCTGGAAACACCATATATTTT. Full variable domain (remainder filled in from reference TRBV2 and TRBJ1-3): EPEVTQTPSHQVTQMGQEVILRCVPISNHLYFYWYRQILGQKVEFLVSFYNNEISEKSEIFDDQFSVERPDGSNFTLKIRSTKLEDSAMYFCASSRPTGAGNTIYFGEGSWLTVV.

This clone has a handful of counts. This chain connects TRBV5-4 to TRBJ2-5; TRBD2 agrees at 13 bases. The CDR3 is made up of 17 amino acids. V trimming: 5 bases; J trimming: 4 bases; junction bases outside the gene matches: 11. CDR1 is SGHNT, CDR2 YYREEE, per germline (reference sequence). CDR3 in amino acids: CASRDPTSGGAPETQYF. CDR3 in DNA: TGTGCCAGCAGGGACCCCACTAGCGGGGGGGCCCCAGAGACCCAGTACTTC.

The J gene is TRBJ1-3, the V gene TRBV6-1; D not resolved. The germline V and J ends were trimmed by 0 bases and 2 bases, with 11 bases remaining between them. The CDR3 runs 16 residues. Germline V gene sequence: CDR1 MNHNS, CDR2 SASEGT. The CDR3 DNA is TGTGCCAGCAGTGAAGCATCGAGCTTAGCTGGAAACACCATATATTTT. It is translated as CASSEASSLAGNTIYF.